This TCR beta chain was identified during a study of beta chain features in type 1 diabetes. In regard to this clone: Its antigen is not identified.

Isolated RNA was reverse transcribed in full, so expressed TCRB transcripts were sequenced. Sequenced by immunoSEQ multiplex PCR; TCRdb stores in-frame clones only, minus some. The table lists about 710,000 clones, about 14% of them singletons. Study-wide findings and caveats: Patients with Type 1 diabetes showed moderately but significantly shorter TCRB CDR3s in all four CD4+ subsets.

Source material: naive CD4+ T cells from blood. This TCR derives from a man aged 18 to 29 with type 1 diabetes.

CDR3 amino acids: CASSSNREADTQYF. The CDR3 coding sequence is TGTGCCAGCAGCTCGAACAGGGAGGCAGATACGCAGTATTTT. The chain recombines TRBV5-6 with TRBJ2-3; perhaps D is TRBD1 or TRBD2 (6 bases each). V lost 3 bases, J lost 4 bases, and 12 bases lay in between. Germline V lookup: CDR1 SGHDT, CDR2 YYEEEE. The CDR3 sequence is 14 residues long.